One and the same sample provided the 14 T cell receptor beta chains below, sequenced in a study of T cell responses to AZD1222 COVID-19 vaccine. The method was immunoSEQ multiplex PCR; TCRdb's version includes in-frame clones alone and lacks a portion of them. The table includes 65,000 to 100,000 clones, about nine tenths detected once. This sample comprised peripheral blood, obtained 28 days after the second AZD1222 dose. All receptors derive from an adult who received the AZD1222 COVID-19 vaccine.

The chain has TRBV5-1 and TRBJ2-5, with TRBD2 matching 7 bases. The germline CDR1 and CDR2 sequences are SGHRS and YFSETQ. Trimming at V came to 2 bases and at J to 3 bases, leaving 10 bases not matched to a gene. The CDR3 loop spans 16 amino acids. The CDR3 sequence: CASSFSGLDREETQYF. CDR3 nucleotide sequence: TGCGCCAGCAGCTTCTCCGGACTAGATAGGGAAGAGACCCAGTACTTC.

The V and J genes are TRBV7-9 and TRBJ2-3; the match to TRBD2 covers 8 bases. CDR1 and CDR2 (germline): SEHNR, FQNEAQ (reference sequence). The CDR3 is 14 amino acids. The V gene end was trimmed by 6 bases and the J gene end by 0 bases; junction bases not matched to a gene: 2. The CDR3 loop is CASSSGASTDTQYF. Here the CDR3 DNA reads TGTGCCAGCAGTAGCGGGGCTAGCACAGATACGCAGTATTTT.

The chain couples TRBV2 to TRBJ1-3; perhaps TRBD1 as D (6 bases). The CDR3 totals 16 residues. V dropped 8 bases and J dropped 2 bases, with 19 bases sitting between them. Germline V gives CDR1 SNHLY, CDR2 FYNNEI. This CDR3 is CASLPRGTTAGNTIYF. CDR3 DNA: TGTGCCAGCCTCCCTAGGGGGACGACGGCTGGAAACACCATATATTTT.

The gene calls are TRBV18 and TRBJ2-7; 9 bases match TRBD1. This CDR3 comprises 15 residues. Germline V gene data show CDR1 as KGHSH and CDR2 as LQKENI. V gave up 0 bases and J gave up 6 bases; unmatched junction bases: 6. The CDR3 nucleotides read TGTGCCAGCTCACCACCTGGAGGGACAGGGAGCGAGCAGTACTTC. As protein: CASSPPGGTGSEQYF.

This chain uses TRBV6-5 with TRBJ1-1, with TRBD1 identical over 8 bases. The CDR3 runs to 15 residues. V shed 6 bases, J shed 1 base, and the junction held 7 bases outside the gene matches. Germline assignment: CDR1 MNHEY and CDR2 SVGAGI. Here the CDR3 reads CASRSTGTGNTEAFF. The CDR3 coding sequence is TGTGCCAGCAGGTCAACCGGGACAGGGAACACTGAAGCTTTCTTT.

This chain joins TRBV27 and TRBJ1-5; D unresolved. Germline lookup yields CDR1 MNHEY and CDR2 SMNVEV (reference sequence). Trimming left V 5 bases short and J 3 bases short, with 11 bases between. The CDR3 is 14 residues long. The CDR3 spells CASSQAGLNQPQHF. DNA for the CDR3: TGTGCCAGCAGTCAAGCCGGGCTCAATCAGCCCCAGCATTTT.

The chain couples TRBV18 to TRBJ1-1, with D tentatively TRBD1 (6 bases). The CDR3 is 15 residues long. With 2 bases removed from V and 1 base from J, the gap between germline ends came to 11 bases. The germline V gene has CDR1 KGHSH and CDR2 LQKENI. The DNA of the CDR3 is TGTGCCAGCTCACCAGACACAGGGTCGAACACTGAAGCTTTCTTT. This translates into CASSPDTGSNTEAFF.

The rearrangement links TRBV7-8 to TRBJ1-3; no definite D call. The CDR3 covers 13 residues. Trimming cost V 0 bases and J 8 bases, with 8 bases left between them. From germline, CDR1 is SGHVS and CDR2 FQNEAQ. CDR3 region: CASSLASGDTIYF. CDR3 DNA sequence: TGTGCCAGCAGCTTAGCGAGTGGGGACACCATATATTTT.

J is TRBJ1-3 and V is TRBV28; D might be TRBD1 (5 bases). Germline CDR1 MDHEN, CDR2 SYDVKM. V gave up 6 bases and J gave up 0 bases, with 12 bases separating them. The CDR3 is 15 amino acids. CDR3 bases: TGTGCCAGCAGAATGCCAGGGAGCTCTGGAAACACCATATATTTT. Translating it yields CASRMPGSSGNTIYF.

The chain couples TRBV28 to TRBJ1-6; perhaps TRBD1 as D (5 bases). The CDR3 is 15 residues long. Germline lookup yields CDR1 MDHEN and CDR2 SYDVKM. V dropped 7 bases and J dropped 9 bases, with 19 bases sitting between them. This chain's CDR3 is CASNRGGEKLSPLHF. CDR3 coding DNA: TGTGCCAGCAACCGGGGCGGGGAGAAGCTTTCACCCCTCCACTTT.

The rearrangement joins TRBV7-7 to TRBJ2-5; tentative D call: TRBD2 (6 bases). This CDR3 has 16 residues. From germline, CDR1 is SSHAT and CDR2 FNYEAQ (reference sequence). Deletions cut 5 bases from V and 1 base from J, with 17 bases between. The CDR3 nucleotides read TGTGCCAGCAGCCTCCTGCGGGGAATCGGCCAAGAGACCCAGTACTTC. Its translation: CASSLLRGIGQETQYF.

The table lists this clone with a count of one. The CDR3 loop is CASSQVRGGAGYNEQFF. The CDR3 DNA is TGCGCCAGCAGCCAAGTGAGGGGGGGAGCGGGCTACAATGAGCAGTTCTTC. This rearrangement joins TRBV4-1 to TRBJ2-1, with D maybe TRBD2 (7 bases). V was clipped by 1 base and J by 3 bases, with 16 bases between them. Germline V gene data show CDR1 as MGHRA and CDR2 as YSYEKL. The length of the CDR3 is 17 residues.

The V gene is TRBV6-5, the J gene TRBJ1-4, with D hard to call. Trimming cost V 2 bases and J 3 bases, with 7 bases left between them. This CDR3 region has 14 residues. Germline loops: CDR1 MNHEY, CDR2 SVGAGI. The CDR3 DNA follows: TGTGCCAGCAGTTACAGGGAACCTAATGAAAAACTGTTTTTT. It is translated as CASSYREPNEKLFF.

This clone was counted only a few times. The chain has TRBV10-2 and TRBJ1-2; the D is unclear. With 4 bases removed from V and 3 bases from J, the gap between germline ends came to 3 bases. Looked up from germline, CDR1 is WSHSY and CDR2 is SAAADI. The CDR3 has 11 amino acids. DNA of the CDR3: TGCGCCAGCAGTGGGTACTATGGCTACACCTTC. Translated, it gives CASSGYYGYTF.